This T cell receptor beta chain is from a study of cytomegalovirus exposure and HLA in healthy donors. Study-wide results and limits: It was fewer than 200 TCR beta chains that were listed as cytomegalovirus-associated. Relative to equally common others, HLA-associated TCR beta chains showed greater clonal expansion in a later analysis. Researchers reported that three CMV-associated chains were confirmed in vitro as CMV antigen-specific. Later work found most CMV-associated TCR beta chains apparently HLA-restricted.

Germline V lookup: CDR1 SNHLY, CDR2 FYNNEI. V shed 5 bases, J shed 7 bases, and the junction held 4 bases outside the gene matches. The CDR3 covers 15 residues. Concerning this clone itself: Its antigen remains unidentified.

Primers for the PCR totalled 60 Vbeta and 13 Jbeta. The protocol was immunoSEQ multiplex PCR, while the TCRdb copy is restricted to in-frame clones and leaves out a portion. The repertoire has about 82,000 clones, less than 80% of them found once; the top ten carry about a fifth. This rearrangement joins TRBV2 to TRBJ2-3, with 15 bases aligning to TRBD2. The TCR comes from a woman between 50 and 59 years old in good health and CMV-seropositive. Sequencing was done on a sample of PBMCs. The CDR3 DNA reads as TGTGCCAGCAGTTGGACTAGCGGGGGGGGGAATACGCAGTATTTT. Its translation: CASSWTSGGGNTQYF.